The present entry profiles one T cell receptor beta chain with its context. Its antigen is as yet unknown. The sample is drawn from a study of response to subunit inactivated influenza vaccine. TCRdb redid the calling of the RT-PCR reads with MiXCR, one entry per CDR3 protein. The repertoire holds roughly 760,000 distinct CDR3 sequences, with around 21% as singletons. General study points: The authors proposed limited new T cell recruitment per seasonal influenza vaccination.

The source was PBMCs from blood, collected 5 days after vaccination. The TCR sequence derives from a man in his fifties or sixties who received an inactivated influenza vaccine.

The CDR3 loop is CASSFPSGANVLTF. The CDR3 DNA sequence: TGTGCCAGCAGCTTCCCTTCTGGGGCCAACGTCCTGACTTTC. The chain couples TRBV5-5 to TRBJ2-6; D remains ambiguous. Germline CDR1 and CDR2: SGHKS and YYEKEE (reference sequence). The CDR3 loop spans 14 amino acids. Trimming took off 2 bases at V and 1 base at J, with 4 bases between the two ends. Supplemented by reference TRBV5-5 and TRBJ2-6, the full variable domain reads DAGVTQSPTHLIKTRGQQVTLRCSPISGHKSVSWYQQVLGQGPQFIFQYYEKEERGRGNFPDRFSARQFPNYSSELNVNALLLGDSALYLCASSFPSGANVLTFGAGSRLTVL.